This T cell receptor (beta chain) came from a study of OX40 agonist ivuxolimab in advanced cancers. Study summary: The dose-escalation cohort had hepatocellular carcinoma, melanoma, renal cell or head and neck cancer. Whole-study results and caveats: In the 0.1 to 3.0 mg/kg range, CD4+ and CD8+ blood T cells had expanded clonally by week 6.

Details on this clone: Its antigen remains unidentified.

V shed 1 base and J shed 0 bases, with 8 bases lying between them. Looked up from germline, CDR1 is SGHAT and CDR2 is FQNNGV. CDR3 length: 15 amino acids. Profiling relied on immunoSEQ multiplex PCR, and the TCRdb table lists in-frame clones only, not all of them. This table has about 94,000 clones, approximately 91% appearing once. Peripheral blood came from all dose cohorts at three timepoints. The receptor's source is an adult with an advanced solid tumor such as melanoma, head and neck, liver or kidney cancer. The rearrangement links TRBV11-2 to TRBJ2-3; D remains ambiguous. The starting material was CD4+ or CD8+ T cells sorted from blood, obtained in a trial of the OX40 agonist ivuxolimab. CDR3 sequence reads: CASSLVTSSTDTQYF. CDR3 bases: TGTGCCAGCAGCTTAGTCACTTCTAGCACAGATACGCAGTATTTT. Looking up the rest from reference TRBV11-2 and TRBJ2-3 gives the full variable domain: EAGVAQSPRYKIIEKRQSVAFWCNPISGHATLYWYQQILGQGPKLLIQFQNNGVVDDSQLPKDRFSAERLKGVDSTLKIQPAKLEDSAVYLCASSLVTSSTDTQYFGPGTRLTVL.